There are many counts of the clone carrying this T cell receptor (beta chain). Its antigen is as yet unknown. The sample originates from a study of T-cell reconstitution after alpha-beta-depleted transplantation in children. General study points: Newly made T cells mostly supplied T-cell counts and diversity one year after transplant. There were some patients whose high TCRbeta diversity at day 60 came from surviving recipient T cells and thymic progenitors.

The CDR3 covers 15 residues. The V and J ends lost 2 bases and 1 base respectively, with 12 bases between them. The germline gives CDR1 SGHRS, CDR2 YFSETQ. Preparation of the TCRbeta library used unique molecular identifiers. One entry per CDR3 protein, called by TCRdb with MiXCR from the PCR reads. The sample holds around 70,000 distinct CDR3 sequences, roughly 10% seen once. The source of this sequence is a boy aged 5-17 years with acute myeloid leukemia, due to receive a stem cell transplant. The chain employs TRBV5-1 and TRBJ2-5; no definite D call. Specimen: PBMCs, collected before TCRalphabeta/CD19-depleted stem cell transplant. The CDR3 loop reads CASSLIVGVQETQYF. DNA for the CDR3: TGCGCCAGCAGCTTAATAGTCGGAGTCCAAGAGACCCAGTACTTC. The complete variable domain, with remaining parts taken from reference TRBV5-1 and TRBJ2-5, reads KAGVTQTPRYLIKTRGQQVTLSCSPISGHRSVSWYQQTPGQGLQFLFEYFSETQRNKGNFPGRFSGRQFSNSRSEMNVSTLELGDSALYLCASSLIVGVQETQYFGPGTRLLVL.